This TCR beta chain was recorded in a study of blood T cell repertoires in COVID-19. Background on the study: Acute and convalescent COVID-19 specimens originated in the United States, Italy and Spain. T cells, B-cell-depleted T cells, or PBMCs supplied cDNA or gDNA.

As originally analysed: Nucleated cell number was recorded as an estimate derived from reference gene primer amplification. The table came from immunoSEQ multiplex PCR; TCRdb's copy has only in-frame clones and leaves some out. V, J and clone size are taken as reported in that table, and D and trimming were inferred from the DNA itself. The sample includes 100,000 to 140,000 clones, about 91% of them seen just once. The TCR originated in a man aged 50 or older with active or convalescent COVID-19. The material sequenced was peripheral blood.

CDR3 DNA: TGTGCCAGCAGCTACGTGACAGGGTGGGGCCAAGAGACCCAGTACTTC. Its protein product is CASSYVTGWGQETQYF. The genes are TRBV5-6 and TRBJ2-5, with 7 bases lining up with TRBD1. The V gene end was trimmed by 3 bases and the J gene end by 1 base; junction bases not matched to a gene: 9. This CDR3 contains 16 residues. Germline CDR1 SGHDT, CDR2 YYEEEE.